The rows below give T cell receptor beta chains drawn from one sample of a study of cytomegalovirus exposure and HLA in healthy donors. The method was immunoSEQ multiplex PCR; TCRdb's version includes in-frame clones alone and lacks a portion of them. The sample has approximately 200,000 clones, about 74% seen once. Source material: PBMCs. These TCRs come from a man aged 40-49 years in good health and CMV-seronegative. CDR3s include the opening cysteine and the closing phenylalanine or tryptophan. D genes are given only for firm matches. Only some rows state a clone size, as once, few, many or a class for expanded clones.

D	V	size	J	length	CDR3	DNA
TRBD2	TRBV27	few	TRBJ2-2	17	CASSSPGLAGGTGELFF	TGTGCCAGCAGTTCCCCGGGACTAGCGGGAGGCACCGGGGAGCTGTTTTTT
TRBD1	TRBV29-1	.	TRBJ2-1	15	CSVPGQGEGYNEQFF	TGCAGCGTCCCAGGACAGGGTGAAGGGTACAATGAGCAGTTCTTC
TRBD1	TRBV15	once	TRBJ1-2	14	CATSPGQGADGYTF	TGTGCCACCAGCCCGGGACAGGGGGCGGATGGCTACACCTTC
.	TRBV6-5	.	TRBJ2-7	14	CASSYSEGTYEQYF	TGTGCCAGCAGTTACTCAGAGGGCACCTACGAGCAGTACTTC
TRBD1	TRBV2	.	TRBJ2-1	14	CARETGGAYNEQFF	TGTGCCAGGGAGACAGGGGGCGCCTACAATGAGCAGTTCTTC
TRBD1	TRBV19	.	TRBJ1-2	16	CASRSGQGKLDYGYTF	TGTGCCAGTAGATCGGGACAGGGGAAATTAGACTATGGCTACACCTTC
.	TRBV19	few	TRBJ2-2	14	CASTRQPNTGELFF	TGTGCCAGTACCAGGCAGCCGAACACCGGGGAGCTGTTTTTT
.	TRBV7-2	.	TRBJ2-3	17	CASSVNRDHSSTDTQYF	TGTGCCAGCAGCGTTAACAGGGATCACTCTAGCACAGATACGCAGTATTTT
TRBD1	TRBV5-1	.	TRBJ2-3	15	CASSSGQGDTDTQYF	TGCGCCAGCAGCTCGGGACAGGGGGACACAGATACGCAGTATTTT
.	TRBV29-1	.	TRBJ2-1	13	CSVGGWRSNEQFF	TGCAGCGTGGGGGGATGGAGGAGCAATGAGCAGTTCTTC
TRBD1	TRBV7-9	.	TRBJ1-2	15	CASSLAGTENYGYTF	TGTGCCAGCAGCTTGGCCGGGACAGAGAACTATGGCTACACCTTC